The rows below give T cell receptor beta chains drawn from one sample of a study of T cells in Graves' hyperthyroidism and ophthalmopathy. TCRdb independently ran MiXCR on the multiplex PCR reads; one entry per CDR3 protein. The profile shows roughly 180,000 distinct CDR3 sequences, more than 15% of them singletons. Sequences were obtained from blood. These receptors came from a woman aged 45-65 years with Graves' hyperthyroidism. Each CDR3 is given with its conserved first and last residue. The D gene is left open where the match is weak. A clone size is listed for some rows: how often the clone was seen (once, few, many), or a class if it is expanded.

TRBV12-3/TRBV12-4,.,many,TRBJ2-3,CASRNQLGHATDTQYF,TGTGCCAGCAGAAACCAACTGGGACATGCAACAGATACGCAGTATTTT
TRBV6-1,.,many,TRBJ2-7,CASSQRRAYEQYF,TGTGCCAGCAGTCAACGGAGGGCCTACGAGCAGTACTTC
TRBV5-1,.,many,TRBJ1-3,CASSLTAGNSGNTIYF,TGCGCCAGCAGCTTGACTGCGGGCAACTCTGGAAACACCATATATTTT
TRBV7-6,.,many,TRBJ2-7,CASSPLEGYEQYF,TGTGCCAGCAGCCCCCTAGAGGGCTACGAGCAGTACTTC
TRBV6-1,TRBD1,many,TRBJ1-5,CASRMTGKQPQHF,TGTGCCAGCAGGATGACAGGGAAGCAGCCCCAGCATTTT
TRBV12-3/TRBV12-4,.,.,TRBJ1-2,CASSFRVGPALEASVYGYTF,TGTGCCAGCAGTTTTAGGGTGGGCCCGGCGCTGGAGGCCTCGGTATATGGCTACACCTTC
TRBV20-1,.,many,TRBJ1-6,CSALGGGRSPLHF,TGCAGTGCTCTAGGGGGGGGCCGTTCACCCCTCCACTTT
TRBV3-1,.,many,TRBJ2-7,CASSQGYEQYF,TGTGCCAGCAGCCAAGGCTACGAGCAGTACTTC
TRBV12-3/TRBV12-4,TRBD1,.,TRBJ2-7,CASSPGTDPYEQYF,TGTGCCAGCAGTCCCGGGACAGATCCATACGAGCAGTACTTC
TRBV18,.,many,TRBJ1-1,CASSLQGTEAFF,TGTGCCAGCTCATTACAGGGCACTGAAGCTTTCTTT
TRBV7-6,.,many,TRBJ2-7,CASSYGQGGAYEQYF,TGTGCCAGCAGCTACGGACAGGGAGGGGCCTACGAGCAGTACTTC
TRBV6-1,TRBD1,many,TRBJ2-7,CATNEPGQGNEQYF,TGTGCCACCAATGAACCGGGACAGGGTAACGAGCAGTACTTC
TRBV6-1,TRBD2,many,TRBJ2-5,CASTLREASGVLQETQYF,TGTGCCAGCACCCTGCGGGAGGCTAGCGGGGTTCTACAAGAGACCCAGTACTTC
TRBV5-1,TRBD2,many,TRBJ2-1,CASSKGGGPTYNEQFF,TGCGCCAGCAGCAAGGGCGGGGGGCCCACCTACAATGAGCAGTTCTTC
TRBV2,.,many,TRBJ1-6,CASSDRGWADNSPLHF,TGTGCCAGCAGTGACCGGGGCTGGGCTGATAATTCACCCCTCCACTTT
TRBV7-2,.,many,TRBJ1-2,CASSLGSGHGGYTF,TGTGCCAGCAGCTTAGGGTCCGGTCATGGTGGCTACACCTTC
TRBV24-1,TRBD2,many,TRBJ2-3,CATSDGSGGTDTQYF,TGTGCCACCAGTGATGGTAGCGGGGGGACAGATACGCAGTATTTT
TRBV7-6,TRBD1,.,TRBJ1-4,CASSLIRDSNEKLFF,TGTGCCAGCAGCTTGATCCGGGACAGTAATGAAAAACTGTTTTTT
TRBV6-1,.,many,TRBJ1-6,CASRYEKSSPLHF,TGTGCCAGCAGATATGAAAAGAGTTCACCCCTCCACTTT
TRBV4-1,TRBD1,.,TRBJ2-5,CASSQGTGAETQYF,TGCGCCAGCAGCCAAGGGACAGGGGCTGAGACCCAGTACTTC
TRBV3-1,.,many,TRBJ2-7,CASSQGSPYEQYF,TGTGCCAGCAGCCAAGGAAGCCCCTACGAGCAGTACTTC
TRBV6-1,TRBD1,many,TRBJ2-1,CASSGGTGALNEQFF,TGTGCCAGCAGTGGGGGGACAGGGGCCCTTAATGAGCAGTTCTTC
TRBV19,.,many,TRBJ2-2,CASSIVFLTTGELFF,TGTGCCAGTAGTATTGTATTTCTTACCACCGGGGAGCTGTTTTTT
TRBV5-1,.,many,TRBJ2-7,CASSLGDPYEQYF,TGCGCCAGCAGCCTGGGAGATCCCTACGAGCAGTACTTC
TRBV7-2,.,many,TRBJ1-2,CASSFRHSNYGYTF,TGTGCCAGCAGCTTCCGACATTCTAACTATGGCTACACCTTC
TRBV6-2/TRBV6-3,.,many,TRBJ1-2,CASSSPGTLLGYTF,TGTGCCAGCAGTTCGCCCGGGACCCTTCTTGGCTACACCTTC
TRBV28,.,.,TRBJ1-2,CASSFQGGNYGYTF,TGTGCCAGCAGTTTCCAGGGCGGCAACTATGGCTACACCTTC
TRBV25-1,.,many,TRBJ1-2,CASSDVYYGYTF,TGTGCCAGCAGTGACGTCTACTATGGCTACACCTTC
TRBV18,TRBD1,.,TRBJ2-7,CASSGDRGYEQYF,TGTGCCAGCTCGGGGGACAGGGGCTACGAGCAGTACTTC
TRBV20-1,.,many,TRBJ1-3,CSVTPGAGAGNTIYF,TGCAGTGTTACTCCAGGGGCTGGGGCTGGAAACACCATATATTTT
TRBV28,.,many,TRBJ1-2,CASSTPGDGYTF,TGTGCCAGCAGTACCCCGGGGGATGGCTACACCTTC
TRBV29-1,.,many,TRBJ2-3,CSADPVAISTDTQYF,TGCAGCGCTGATCCCGTAGCGATAAGCACAGATACGCAGTATTTT
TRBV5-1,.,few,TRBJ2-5,CASKHSQETQYF,TGCGCCAGCAAACATAGCCAAGAGACCCAGTACTTC
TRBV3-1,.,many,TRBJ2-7,CASSQRLAHEQYF,TGTGCCAGCAGCCAAAGGCTAGCCCACGAGCAGTACTTC
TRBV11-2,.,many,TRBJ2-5,CASSLVSLETQYF,TGTGCCAGCAGCTTAGTCTCCTTAGAGACCCAGTACTTC
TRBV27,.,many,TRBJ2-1,CASSLPGHGLYNEQFF,TGTGCCAGCAGTTTACCGGGACACGGACTTTACAATGAGCAGTTCTTC
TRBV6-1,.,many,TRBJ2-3,CASSALTRGGPTDTQYF,TGTGCCAGCAGCGCCCTCACTAGGGGTGGCCCCACAGATACGCAGTATTTT
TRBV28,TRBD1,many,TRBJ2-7,CASSLLGGQGWVYEQYF,TGTGCCAGCAGTTTATTGGGAGGACAGGGTTGGGTCTACGAGCAGTACTTC
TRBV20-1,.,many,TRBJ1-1,CSAGRTENTEAFF,TGCAGTGCTGGTCGGACAGAGAACACTGAAGCTTTCTTT
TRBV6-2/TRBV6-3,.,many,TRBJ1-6,CASRWGRTSSYNSPLHF,TGTGCCAGCAGGTGGGGACGGACGAGCTCCTATAATTCACCCCTCCACTTT
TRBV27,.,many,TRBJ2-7,CASSPRTHRGEQYF,TGTGCCAGCAGTCCCCGGACCCACCGGGGCGAGCAGTACTTC
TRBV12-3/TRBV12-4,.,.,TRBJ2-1,CASSSTVNPPYNEQFF,TGTGCCAGCAGTTCCACAGTAAACCCCCCCTACAATGAGCAGTTCTTC
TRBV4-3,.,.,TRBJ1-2,CASRTDGGGGYGYTF,TGCGCCAGCAGAACCGACGGCGGCGGGGGCTATGGCTACACCTTC